Included here is one T cell receptor beta chain sequence, with context. This entry comes from a study of blood T cell repertoires in COVID-19. Study-wide background: The United States, Italy and Spain provided the acute and convalescent COVID-19 samples. From T cells, B-cell-depleted T cells, or PBMCs came the material, which was cDNA or gDNA.

The repertoire was sequenced with immunoSEQ multiplex PCR; TCRdb's copy has only in-frame clones and lacks some. Seen here are around 130,000 clones, 85% to 90% observed once, and the top ten hold 2% to 2.5%. The CDR3 runs 13 residues. The V end was cut by 3 bases, the J end by 0 bases, with 5 bases between. Germline values: CDR1 SGHNT, CDR2 YYREEE (reference sequence). The sequenced material came from peripheral blood. The chain joins TRBV5-4 to TRBJ2-3; no reliable D call. The TCR comes from a man aged 70 or older with active COVID-19. The CDR3 spells CASSSQSTDTQYF. The CDR3 bases are TGTGCCAGCAGCTCCCAGAGCACAGATACGCAGTATTTT. Together with reference TRBV5-4 and TRBJ2-3, the CDR3 gives the full variable domain: ETGVTQSPTHLIKTRGQQVTLRCSSQSGHNTVSWYQQALGQGPQFIFQYYREEENGRGNFPPRFSGLQFPNYSSELNVNALELDDSALYLCASSSQSTDTQYFGPGTRLTVL.